Listed below are T cell receptor beta chains from one sample, sequenced in a study of somatic mutations in cytotoxic T cells in rheumatoid arthritis. Measured with immunoSEQ multiplex PCR; TCRdb has only the in-frame clones, and not every one. The data show 14,000 or so clones, approximately 74% seen once. The sequencing sample was made of CD8+ T cells sorted from blood. The receptors derive from an adult with rheumatoid arthritis. Each CDR3 is given with its conserved first and last residue. Each record gives: J gene, D gene, V gene, clone size, CDR3 protein, CDR3 DNA. A D gene is named only where the DNA matches it firmly. Size is stated for part of the rows, as once, few or many counts, or as a class when the clone is expanded.

J: TRBJ2-7
D: TRBD1
V: TRBV5-5
size: medium-sized
CDR3: CASSLGQGSYEQYF
DNA: TGTGCCAGCAGCTTGGGACAGGGGTCCTACGAGCAGTACTTC

J: TRBJ1-1
D: TRBD1
V: TRBV10-3
size: .
CDR3: CAIRRTGRDTEAFF
DNA: TGTGCCATTAGACGGACAGGGCGGGACACTGAAGCTTTCTTT

J: TRBJ1-1
D: .
V: TRBV6-1
size: .
CDR3: CASSEPRVLNTEAFF
DNA: TGTGCCAGCAGTGAACCGCGGGTACTGAACACTGAAGCTTTCTTT

J: TRBJ2-2
D: TRBD2
V: TRBV4-2
size: .
CDR3: CASGTSGGFGELFF
DNA: TGTGCCAGCGGGACTAGCGGGGGATTCGGGGAGCTGTTTTTT

J: TRBJ2-7
D: .
V: TRBV6-5
size: .
CDR3: CASSYSEDSPYEQYF
DNA: TGTGCCAGCAGTTACTCAGAGGATAGTCCCTACGAGCAGTACTTC

J: TRBJ1-1
D: .
V: TRBV21-1
size: .
CDR3: CASRTKGDMHTEAFF
DNA: TGTGCCAGCAGGACCAAGGGGGACATGCATACTGAAGCTTTCTTT

J: TRBJ2-1
D: .
V: TRBV7-9
size: .
CDR3: CASSEDLSSYNEQFF
DNA: TGTGCCAGCAGCGAGGACTTGAGCTCCTACAATGAGCAGTTCTTC

J: TRBJ1-2
D: .
V: TRBV28
size: .
CDR3: CASSSQGWGYTF
DNA: TGTGCCAGCAGCTCGCAGGGGTGGGGCTACACCTTC

J: TRBJ2-1
D: TRBD2
V: TRBV27
size: .
CDR3: CASNEKRGGFEQFF
DNA: TGTGCCAGCAATGAAAAGCGGGGGGGCTTTGAGCAGTTCTTC

J: TRBJ2-2
D: .
V: TRBV6-1
size: once
CDR3: CASSLLTSVGELFF
DNA: TGTGCCAGCAGCCTCCTGACTAGTGTCGGGGAGCTGTTTTTT

J: TRBJ2-2
D: TRBD2
V: TRBV5-8
size: .
CDR3: CASSKTPGLAANTGELFF
DNA: TGTGCCAGCAGCAAGACTCCGGGACTAGCGGCGAACACCGGGGAGCTGTTTTTT

J: TRBJ2-7
D: .
V: TRBV19
size: .
CDR3: CASSRGGGEQYF
DNA: TGTGCCAGTAGTAGGGGGGGCGGCGAGCAGTACTTC

J: TRBJ1-2
D: TRBD1
V: TRBV2
size: few
CDR3: CASKGDSSYGYTF
DNA: TGTGCCAGCAAGGGGGACAGCTCCTATGGCTACACCTTC

J: TRBJ1-2
D: .
V: TRBV7-6
size: .
CDR3: CASSSSWVHYGYTF
DNA: TGTGCCAGCAGCTCCTCTTGGGTCCACTATGGCTACACCTTC

J: TRBJ2-7
D: .
V: TRBV30
size: few
CDR3: CAWSGSYEQYF
DNA: TGTGCCTGGAGTGGGAGCTACGAGCAGTACTTC

J: TRBJ1-2
D: .
V: TRBV7-9
size: few
CDR3: CASSLAVVLYGYTF
DNA: TGTGCCAGCAGCTTAGCAGTAGTTCTCTATGGCTACACCTTC

J: TRBJ1-5
D: .
V: TRBV28
size: .
CDR3: CASSLGRNQPQHF
DNA: TGTGCCAGCAGTTTGGGGAGAAATCAGCCCCAGCATTTT

J: TRBJ2-4
D: TRBD1
V: TRBV13
size: .
CDR3: CASSLGRGRGPIQYF
DNA: TGTGCCAGCAGCTTAGGTAGAGGCAGGGGGCCGATTCAGTACTTC

J: TRBJ1-1
D: .
V: TRBV27
size: few
CDR3: CASSLRGGGKAFF
DNA: TGTGCCAGCAGTCTCCGCGGGGGTGGGAAAGCTTTCTTT

J: TRBJ1-2
D: TRBD1
V: TRBV7-8
size: .
CDR3: CASSSGQGQIYGYTF
DNA: TGTGCCAGCAGCTCCGGACAGGGGCAGATCTATGGCTACACCTTC

J: TRBJ1-1
D: .
V: TRBV7-6
size: .
CDR3: CASSLATNTEAFF
DNA: TGTGCCAGCAGCTTAGCAACGAACACTGAAGCTTTCTTT

J: TRBJ2-3
D: TRBD2
V: TRBV6-6
size: once
CDR3: CASSAFRGEADTQYF
DNA: TGTGCCAGCAGTGCTTTTCGGGGGGAGGCAGATACGCAGTATTTT

J: TRBJ1-6
D: .
V: TRBV19
size: .
CDR3: CASTPWEGNNSPLHF
DNA: TGTGCCAGTACCCCCTGGGAAGGGAATAATTCACCCCTCCACTTT

J: TRBJ2-5
D: .
V: TRBV4-1
size: .
CDR3: CASSQDQNLKGETQYF
DNA: TGCGCCAGCAGCCAAGATCAAAACCTCAAGGGGGAGACCCAGTACTTC

J: TRBJ2-7
D: .
V: TRBV28
size: .
CDR3: CASSYRDNLQEQYF
DNA: TGTGCCAGCAGCTACCGGGACAACCTACAGGAGCAGTACTTC

J: TRBJ2-7
D: TRBD1
V: TRBV15
size: few
CDR3: CATSRGHRGLSWEQYF
DNA: TGTGCCACCAGCAGGGGGCACAGGGGGCTTTCGTGGGAGCAGTACTTC

J: TRBJ2-1
D: .
V: TRBV28
size: once
CDR3: CASRTRLAGVLYNEQFF
DNA: TGTGCCAGCAGGACCCGCTTGGCAGGGGTCCTCTACAATGAGCAGTTCTTC

J: TRBJ2-7
D: .
V: TRBV25-1
size: .
CDR3: CASSESQGPYEQYF
DNA: TGTGCCAGCAGTGAATCCCAGGGCCCCTACGAGCAGTACTTC

J: TRBJ2-2
D: .
V: TRBV14
size: few
CDR3: CASSQEGRSSGELFF
DNA: TGTGCCAGCAGCCAAGAGGGTAGGAGCTCCGGGGAGCTGTTTTTT

J: TRBJ1-5
D: TRBD1
V: TRBV28
size: .
CDR3: CASSLYRGFDQPQHF
DNA: TGTGCCAGCAGTTTATACAGGGGGTTTGACCAGCCCCAGCATTTT

J: TRBJ2-1
D: TRBD2
V: TRBV13
size: .
CDR3: CASSHKGLAGDNEQFF
DNA: TGTGCCAGCAGCCATAAGGGACTAGCGGGAGACAATGAGCAGTTCTTC

J: TRBJ1-2
D: TRBD1
V: TRBV6-1
size: once
CDR3: CASSEEKGAGGYTF
DNA: TGTGCCAGCAGTGAAGAAAAGGGGGCGGGTGGCTACACCTTC

J: TRBJ1-1
D: .
V: TRBV29-1
size: .
CDR3: CSAMNTEAFF
DNA: TGCTCCGCCATGAACACTGAAGCTTTCTTT

J: TRBJ1-5
D: TRBD1
V: TRBV19
size: .
CDR3: CASSPSDRGLGQPQHF
DNA: TGTGCCAGTAGTCCGTCGGACAGGGGCTTGGGTCAGCCCCAGCATTTT

J: TRBJ2-1
D: TRBD1
V: TRBV11-2
size: .
CDR3: CASSSRAGQANNEQFF
DNA: TGTGCCAGCAGCTCCAGGGCGGGACAGGCAAACAATGAGCAGTTCTTC

J: TRBJ1-1
D: .
V: TRBV6-5
size: few
CDR3: CASSYAKNTEAFF
DNA: TGTGCCAGCAGTTACGCGAAGAACACTGAAGCTTTCTTT

J: TRBJ2-7
D: .
V: TRBV6-5
size: .
CDR3: CASKVGYEQYF
DNA: TGTGCCAGCAAGGTGGGGTACGAGCAGTACTTC

J: TRBJ1-5
D: .
V: TRBV19
size: .
CDR3: CASSIGVVQPQHF
DNA: TGTGCCAGTAGTATAGGCGTAGTCCAGCCCCAGCATTTT

J: TRBJ2-7
D: .
V: TRBV19
size: .
CDR3: CASSIRDETYEQYF
DNA: TGTGCCAGTAGTATAAGGGACGAGACCTACGAGCAGTACTTC

J: TRBJ1-2
D: .
V: TRBV28
size: .
CDR3: CASSLSTSSNYGYTF
DNA: TGTGCCAGCAGTTTATCGACCAGCTCTAACTATGGCTACACCTTC